This is a list of T cell receptor beta chains from one sample in a study of cytomegalovirus exposure and HLA in healthy donors. The data were produced by immunoSEQ multiplex PCR, yet TCRdb's version contains in-frame clones alone and is incomplete. Found here are 45,000 to 70,000 clones, 93% of them singletons; the top ten hold 5.8%. Sequences were obtained from PBMCs. The receptors stem from a woman aged 18 to 35 in good health and CMV-seronegative. CDR3s include the opening cysteine and the closing phenylalanine or tryptophan. D genes are given only for firm matches. Clone size is stated in some rows and not others, as once, few, many or a class when expanded.

V gene	J gene	D gene	clone size	CDR3 protein	CDR3 DNA
TRBV7-8	TRBJ1-1	.	.	CASSPRRVDTEAFF	TGTGCCAGCAGCCCTCGCAGGGTGGACACTGAAGCTTTCTTT
TRBV18	TRBJ2-1	.	.	CASSPKGTEQFF	TGTGCCAGCTCACCGAAAGGGACAGAGCAGTTCTTC
TRBV6-5	TRBJ2-2	.	.	CASYGLPGELFF	TGTGCCAGTTATGGACTCCCCGGGGAGCTGTTTTTT
TRBV4-2	TRBJ2-7	.	.	CASSQGTGSSYEQYF	TGTGCCAGCAGCCAAGGGACCGGGAGCTCCTACGAGCAGTACTTC
TRBV19	TRBJ2-1	TRBD2	.	CASDSGEGLVGNEQFF	TGTGCCAGCGACTCTGGGGAGGGCCTCGTTGGCAATGAGCAGTTCTTC
TRBV9	TRBJ2-3	TRBD2	.	CASSVDPSGGAELDTQYF	TGTGCCAGCAGCGTAGATCCTAGCGGGGGGGCCGAGTTAGATACGCAGTATTTT
TRBV19	TRBJ1-2	.	few	CASSTGVGSGYTF	TGTGCCAGTAGTACAGGGGTAGGGTCTGGCTACACCTTC
TRBV9	TRBJ2-2	TRBD2	.	CASSARGLAARRTGELFF	TGTGCCAGCAGCGCCCGGGGACTAGCGGCCAGGCGGACCGGGGAGCTGTTTTTT
TRBV7-3	TRBJ2-1	TRBD1	.	CASSLGTGEHEQFF	TGTGCCAGCAGCTTGGGGACAGGGGAACATGAGCAGTTCTTC
TRBV9	TRBJ2-1	.	.	CASSVDGDFSYNEQFF	TGTGCCAGCAGCGTAGACGGGGACTTCTCCTACAATGAGCAGTTCTTC
TRBV6-4	TRBJ2-3	TRBD2	.	CASSDSAGGPDTQYF	TGTGCCAGCAGTGACTCTGCGGGGGGGCCAGATACGCAGTATTTT
TRBV14	TRBJ1-6	TRBD1	.	CASMRTGLGSPLHF	TGTGCCAGCATGCGGACAGGGTTGGGTTCACCCCTCCACTTT
TRBV11-2	TRBJ1-4	.	.	CASSLGWLIDREKLFF	TGTGCCAGCAGCTTAGGCTGGCTTATCGACAGGGAAAAACTGTTTTTT
TRBV7-6	TRBJ1-5	.	.	CASSIGDKGEPQHF	TGTGCCAGCAGTATCGGGGACAAAGGGGAGCCCCAGCATTTT
TRBV7-9	TRBJ1-6	.	once	CASSLGQGNNSPLHF	TGTGCCAGCAGCTTAGGGCAGGGAAATAATTCACCCCTCCACTTT
TRBV10-3	TRBJ1-2	TRBD1	.	CAISDPRTGEKLYGYTF	TGTGCCATCAGTGATCCTAGGACAGGTGAGAAGCTCTATGGCTACACCTTC
TRBV7-8	TRBJ2-1	.	.	CASSALATSEQFF	TGTGCCAGCAGCGCCCTAGCAACTAGTGAGCAGTTCTTC
TRBV10-3	TRBJ1-1	TRBD1	.	CAISEGQAAFF	TGTGCCATCAGTGAGGGACAGGCCGCTTTCTTT
TRBV9	TRBJ2-7	TRBD1	.	CASSLGTGVSEQYF	TGTGCCTCCAGCCTTGGGACAGGGGTTAGCGAGCAGTACTTC
TRBV21-1	TRBJ1-1	.	.	CASSKVDIAGGTEAFF	TGTGCCAGCAGCAAAGTCGACATCGCAGGGGGGACTGAAGCTTTCTTT
TRBV7-2	TRBJ2-1	TRBD2	.	CASSLLGGGNEQFF	TGTGCCAGCAGCCTCCTTGGGGGAGGGAATGAGCAGTTCTTC
TRBV6-6	TRBJ1-5	TRBD1	.	CASSDRDDQPQHF	TGTGCCAGCAGCGACAGGGATGATCAGCCCCAGCATTTT
TRBV25-1	TRBJ1-3	TRBD1	.	CASSGQGAWTIYF	TGTGCCAGCAGTGGACAGGGCGCATGGACCATATATTTT
TRBV6-4	TRBJ2-1	TRBD2	.	CASSDSREGGDEQFF	TGTGCCAGCAGTGACTCCCGGGAGGGCGGGGATGAGCAGTTCTTC
TRBV7-6	TRBJ2-2	TRBD2	.	CASSLGSGRARTGELFF	TGTGCCAGCAGCTTAGGGAGCGGGAGGGCCCGAACCGGGGAGCTGTTTTTT
TRBV9	TRBJ2-5	TRBD2	.	CASSRGGGGLRETQYF	TGTGCCAGCAGCCGCGGGGGAGGTGGCTTGAGAGAGACCCAGTACTTC
TRBV5-4	TRBJ1-1	.	.	CASSFDPGSQPEAFF	TGTGCCAGCAGCTTCGATCCAGGGTCCCAACCTGAAGCTTTCTTT
TRBV6-5	TRBJ1-2	TRBD1	.	CATRQGSDGYTF	TGTGCCACCAGACAGGGTTCGGATGGCTACACCTTC
TRBV6-1	TRBJ2-7	TRBD1	.	CASSEQGATYEQYF	TGTGCCAGCAGTGAACAGGGGGCGACCTACGAGCAGTACTTC
TRBV9	TRBJ2-7	.	.	CASSVVGSSYEQYF	TGTGCCAGCAGCGTAGTGGGCAGCTCCTACGAGCAGTACTTC
TRBV7-2	TRBJ2-1	TRBD2	.	CASSFRGAGEALGEQFF	TGTGCCAGCAGCTTCCGCGGAGCGGGGGAGGCTTTGGGTGAGCAGTTCTTC
TRBV27	TRBJ1-2	TRBD1	.	CASSKPQGDGYTF	TGTGCCAGCAGTAAACCCCAGGGGGACGGCTACACCTTC
TRBV9	TRBJ1-1	TRBD1	.	CASSVEGTGFTEAFF	TGTGCCAGCAGCGTAGAGGGGACAGGGTTCACTGAAGCTTTCTTT
TRBV19	TRBJ1-2	TRBD1	.	CASSVLNRDSNGYTF	TGTGCCAGTAGTGTCTTAAACCGGGACAGCAATGGCTACACCTTC
TRBV27	TRBJ1-1	TRBD1	.	CASSSRTGQGTEAFF	TGTGCCAGCAGTTCCCGGACAGGGCAGGGCACTGAAGCTTTCTTT
TRBV7-6	TRBJ2-1	TRBD2	.	CASSLNLWTSYNEQFF	TGTGCCAGCAGCCTAAACCTTTGGACTAGCTACAATGAGCAGTTCTTC